One and the same sample provided the 3 T cell receptor beta chains below, sequenced in a study of blood T cell repertoires in COVID-19. The assay was immunoSEQ multiplex PCR, and TCRdb's table has in-frame clones only and misses some. Of about 100,000 clones detected, about 86% appear once; the ten largest clones hold approximately 5.3%. The sequencing sample was made of peripheral blood. The source of these receptors is a human donor in a cohort sampled during active COVID-19.

This rearrangement joins TRBV28 to TRBJ2-5, with a weak D call TRBD1 (5 bases). CDR3 length: 14 amino acids. The germline V gene encodes CDR1 MDHEN and CDR2 SYDVKM. The V end was cut by 2 bases, the J end by 4 bases, with 11 bases between. The CDR3 DNA is TGTGCCAGCAGTTTAACCCCCAGGGTAGAGACCCAGTACTTC. It encodes CASSLTPRVETQYF.

The V call is TRBV10-3, the J call TRBJ2-7; 7 nucleotides align to TRBD1. The CDR3 spans 14 residues. Losses at the gene ends were 6 bases for V and 6 bases for J; bases not matched to a gene: 11. CDR1 ENHRY and CDR2 SYGVKD come from the germline V gene. CDR3 DNA: TGTGCCATCAGCACAGACAGGGATGTGGGCGAGCAGTACTTC. Translating gives CAISTDRDVGEQYF.

The chain joins TRBV3-1 (or the pseudogene TRBV3-2) to TRBJ2-5, with D perhaps TRBD1 (6 bases). The germline V and J ends were trimmed by 0 bases and 5 bases, with 16 bases remaining between them. Germline-derived CDR1 and CDR2 are LGHDT and YNNKEL (reference sequence). CDR3 length: 16 amino acids. CDR3 nucleotide sequence: TGTGCCAGCAGCCAAGAGCCGGGCAGGGGTGGGGAGACCCAGTACTTC. Its translation: CASSQEPGRGGETQYF.